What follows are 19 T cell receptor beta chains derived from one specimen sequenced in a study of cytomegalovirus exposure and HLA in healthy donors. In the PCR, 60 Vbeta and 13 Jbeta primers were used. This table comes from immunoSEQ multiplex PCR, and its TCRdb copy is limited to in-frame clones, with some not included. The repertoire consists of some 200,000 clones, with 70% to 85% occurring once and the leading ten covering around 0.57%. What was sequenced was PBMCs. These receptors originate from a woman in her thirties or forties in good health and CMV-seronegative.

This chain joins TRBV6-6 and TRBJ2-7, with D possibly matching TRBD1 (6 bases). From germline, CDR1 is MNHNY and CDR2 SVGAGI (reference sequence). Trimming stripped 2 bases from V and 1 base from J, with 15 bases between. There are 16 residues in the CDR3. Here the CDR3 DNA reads TGTGCCAGCAGTTACGGGGGCTTAGGGTCGTCCTACGAGCAGTACTTC. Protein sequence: CASSYGGLGSSYEQYF.

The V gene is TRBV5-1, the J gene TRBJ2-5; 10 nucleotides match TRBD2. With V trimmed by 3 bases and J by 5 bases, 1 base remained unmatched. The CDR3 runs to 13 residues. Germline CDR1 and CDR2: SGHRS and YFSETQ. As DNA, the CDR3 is TGCGCCAGCAGCTGGGGACTAGCGGAGACCCAGTACTTC. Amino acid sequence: CASSWGLAETQYF.

CDR3 sequence: CASSLFGQTNTGELFF. In DNA, the CDR3 is TGTGCCAGCAGCTTATTTGGACAGACGAACACCGGGGAGCTGTTTTTT. The chain uses TRBV7-3 and TRBJ2-2; tentative D call: TRBD1 (6 bases). V was pared by 2 bases and J by 0 bases, with 10 bases between. This CDR3 is 16 amino acids long. Germline V gene data show CDR1 as SGHTA and CDR2 as FQGTGA.

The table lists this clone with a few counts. CDR3 protein: CASSHTGYQPQHF. As DNA, the CDR3 is TGTGCCAGCAGTCATACAGGATATCAGCCCCAGCATTTT. The chain has TRBV6-1 and TRBJ1-5, with D possibly being TRBD1 (5 bases). Germline V lookup: CDR1 MNHNS, CDR2 SASEGT. The CDR3 is 13 amino acids. The ends were cut back, 5 bases at V and 5 bases at J, with 10 bases in the middle.

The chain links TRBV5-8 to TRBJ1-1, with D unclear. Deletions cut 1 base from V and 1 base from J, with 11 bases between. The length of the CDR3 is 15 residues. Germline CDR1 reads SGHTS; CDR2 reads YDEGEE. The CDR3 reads CASSLIRQGNTEAFF. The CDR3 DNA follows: TGTGCCAGCAGCTTGATCAGGCAAGGGAACACTGAAGCTTTCTTT.

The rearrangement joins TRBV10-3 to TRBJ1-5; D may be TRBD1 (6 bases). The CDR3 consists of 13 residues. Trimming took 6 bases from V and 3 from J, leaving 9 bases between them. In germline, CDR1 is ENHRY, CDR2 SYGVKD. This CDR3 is CAIRDSYNQPQHF. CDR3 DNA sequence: TGTGCCATCAGGGACAGCTACAATCAGCCCCAGCATTTT.

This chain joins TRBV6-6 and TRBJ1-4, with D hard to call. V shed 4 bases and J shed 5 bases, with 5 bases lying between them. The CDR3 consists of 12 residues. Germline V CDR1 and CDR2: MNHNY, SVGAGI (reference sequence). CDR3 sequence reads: CASSSGNEKLFF. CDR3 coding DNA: TGTGCCAGCAGTTCGGGGAATGAAAAACTGTTTTTT.

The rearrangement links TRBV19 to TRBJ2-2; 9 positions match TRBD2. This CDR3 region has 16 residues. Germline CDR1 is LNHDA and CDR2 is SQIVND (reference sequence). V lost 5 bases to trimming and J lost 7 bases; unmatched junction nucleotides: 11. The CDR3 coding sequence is TGTGCCAGTAGTCTCCCGGGCGGGGGGGCTGTCGGGGAGCTGTTTTTT. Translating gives CASSLPGGGAVGELFF.

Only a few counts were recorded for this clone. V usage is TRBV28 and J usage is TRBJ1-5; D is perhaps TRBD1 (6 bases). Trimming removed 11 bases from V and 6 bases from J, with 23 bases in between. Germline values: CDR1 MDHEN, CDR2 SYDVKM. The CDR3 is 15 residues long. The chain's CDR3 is CAGGTNLGAGQPQHF. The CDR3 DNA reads TGTGCCGGGGGGACTAACCTGGGGGCCGGTCAGCCCCAGCATTTT.

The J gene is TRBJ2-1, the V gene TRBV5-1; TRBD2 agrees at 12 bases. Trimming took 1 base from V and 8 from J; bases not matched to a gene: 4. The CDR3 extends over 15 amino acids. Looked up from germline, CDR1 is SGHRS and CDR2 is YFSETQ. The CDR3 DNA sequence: TGCGCCAGCAGCTTGACTAGCGGGGGGACTCATGAGCAGTTCTTC. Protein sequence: CASSLTSGGTHEQFF.

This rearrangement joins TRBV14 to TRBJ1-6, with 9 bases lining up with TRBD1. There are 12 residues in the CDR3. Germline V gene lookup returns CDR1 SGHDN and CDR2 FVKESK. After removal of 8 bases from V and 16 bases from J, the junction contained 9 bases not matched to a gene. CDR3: CASGGWDRALHF. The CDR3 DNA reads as TGTGCCAGCGGGGGATGGGACAGGGCTCTCCACTTT.

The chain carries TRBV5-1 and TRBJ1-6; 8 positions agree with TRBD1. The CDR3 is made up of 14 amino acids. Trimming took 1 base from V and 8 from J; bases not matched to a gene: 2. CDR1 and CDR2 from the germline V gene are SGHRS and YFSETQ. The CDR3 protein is CASSLQGADSPLHF. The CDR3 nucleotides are TGCGCCAGCAGCTTGCAGGGGGCGGATTCACCCCTCCACTTT.

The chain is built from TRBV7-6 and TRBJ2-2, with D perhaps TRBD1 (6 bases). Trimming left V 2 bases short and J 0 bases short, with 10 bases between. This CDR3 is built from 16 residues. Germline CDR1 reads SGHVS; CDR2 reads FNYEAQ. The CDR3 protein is CASSLLGAANTGELFF. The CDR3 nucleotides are TGTGCCAGCAGCTTATTGGGGGCCGCGAACACCGGGGAGCTGTTTTTT.

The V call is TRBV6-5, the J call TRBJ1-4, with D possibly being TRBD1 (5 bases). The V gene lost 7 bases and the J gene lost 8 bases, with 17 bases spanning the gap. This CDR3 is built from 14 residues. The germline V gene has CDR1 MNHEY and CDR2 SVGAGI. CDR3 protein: CASTPGGRQEKLFF. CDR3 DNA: TGTGCCAGCACACCCGGGGGGAGGCAGGAAAAACTGTTTTTT.

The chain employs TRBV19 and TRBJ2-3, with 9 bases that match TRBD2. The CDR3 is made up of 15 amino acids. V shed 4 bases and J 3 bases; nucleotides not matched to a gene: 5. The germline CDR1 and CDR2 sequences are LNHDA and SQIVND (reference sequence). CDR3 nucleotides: TGTGCCAGTAGTACCTCGACTAGCGGTACAGATACGCAGTATTTT. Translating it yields CASSTSTSGTDTQYF.

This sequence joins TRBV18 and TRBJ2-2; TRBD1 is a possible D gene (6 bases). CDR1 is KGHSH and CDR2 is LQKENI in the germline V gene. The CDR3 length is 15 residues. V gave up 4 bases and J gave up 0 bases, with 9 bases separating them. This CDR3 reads CASSQDRANTGELFF. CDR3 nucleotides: TGTGCCAGCTCACAGGACAGAGCGAACACCGGGGAGCTGTTTTTT.

This CDR3 reads CASSPQQGSGYEQYF. CDR3 sequence (DNA): TGTGCCAGCTCACCTCAACAGGGTTCAGGCTACGAGCAGTACTTC. This chain links TRBV18 with TRBJ2-7; tentative D call: TRBD1 (6 bases). Trimming took 3 bases from V and 3 from J, leaving 15 bases between them. The V gene's germline CDR1 is KGHSH and CDR2 LQKENI. The CDR3 is 15 residues long.

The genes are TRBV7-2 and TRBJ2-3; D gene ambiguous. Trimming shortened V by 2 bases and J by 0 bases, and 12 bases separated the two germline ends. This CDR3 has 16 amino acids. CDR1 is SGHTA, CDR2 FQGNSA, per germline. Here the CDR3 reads CASSLREVLSTDTQYF. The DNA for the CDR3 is TGTGCCAGCAGCTTACGAGAAGTTCTAAGCACAGATACGCAGTATTTT.

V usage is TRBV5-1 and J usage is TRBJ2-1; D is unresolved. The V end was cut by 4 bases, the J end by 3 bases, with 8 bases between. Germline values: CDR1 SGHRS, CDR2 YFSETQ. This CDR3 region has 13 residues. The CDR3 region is CASSLRLYNEQFF. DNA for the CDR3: TGCGCCAGCAGCCTACGACTCTACAATGAGCAGTTCTTC.